A single sample is the source of the 26 T cell receptor beta chains below, sequenced in a study of T cell responses to AZD1222 COVID-19 vaccine. Sequenced by immunoSEQ multiplex PCR; TCRdb stores in-frame clones only, minus some. The top ten clones hold roughly 7.2% of a sample with over 100,000 clones, 90% to 95% of them seen once. The sample in question was peripheral blood, obtained on day 0 of AZD1222 vaccination. These receptors were obtained from an adult in good health.

This chain joins TRBV10-3 and TRBJ1-2, with D possibly matching TRBD1 (5 bases). V shed 6 bases and J shed 4 bases, with 12 bases lying between them. Germline V gives CDR1 ENHRY, CDR2 SYGVKD. The CDR3 loop spans 13 amino acids. CDR3 sequence: CAIRQGVFYGYTF. CDR3 DNA sequence: TGTGCCATCAGGCAGGGTGTTTTCTATGGCTACACCTTC.

The CDR3 loop is CAWGPGAYEQYF. The CDR3 coding sequence is TGTGCCTGGGGACCGGGGGCCTACGAGCAGTACTTC. V usage is TRBV30 and J usage is TRBJ2-7, with a possible D match to TRBD2 (6 bases). Germline CDR1 and CDR2: GTSNPN and SVGIG (reference sequence). V was pared by 5 bases and J by 2 bases, with 10 bases between. The length of the CDR3 is 12 residues.

The V gene is TRBV7-8, the J gene TRBJ2-1; no clear D. Germline CDR1 SGHVS, CDR2 FQNEAQ. CDR3 length: 13 amino acids. V was shortened by 2 bases and J by 4 bases, with 6 bases between the two germline ends. The CDR3: CASSLLGYNEQFF. CDR3 coding DNA: TGTGCCAGCAGCTTACTCGGGTACAATGAGCAGTTCTTC. The whole variable domain, filled in from reference TRBV7-8 and TRBJ2-1, reads GAGVSQSPRYKVAKRGQDVALRCDPISGHVSLFWYQQALGQGPEFLTYFQNEAQLDKSGLPSDRFFAERPEGSVSTLKIQRTQQEDSAVYLCASSLLGYNEQFFGPGTRLTVL.

CDR3 in DNA: TGTGCCAGCAGCCTCGGGACTAACTACGAGCAGTACTTC. Its protein product is CASSLGTNYEQYF. This rearrangement joins TRBV14 to TRBJ2-7; 7 nucleotides match TRBD2. Germline V gene lookup returns CDR1 SGHDN and CDR2 FVKESK. The ends lost 4 bases at V and 3 bases at J; junction bases unmatched: 3. The length of the CDR3 is 13 residues.

The chain couples TRBV2 to TRBJ2-7; D ambiguous. The V gene's germline CDR1 is SNHLY and CDR2 FYNNEI. The CDR3 loop spans 11 amino acids. V was trimmed by 6 bases and J by 3 bases, leaving 6 bases between them. The DNA of the CDR3 is TGTGCCAGCAGAGAAAACTACGAGCAGTACTTC. It specifies CASRENYEQYF.

The rearrangement uses TRBV28 and TRBJ1-2; 9 nucleotides agree with TRBD1. Germline V CDR1 and CDR2: MDHEN, SYDVKM. The length of the CDR3 is 17 residues. The V segment lost 4 bases and the J segment 6 bases; nucleotides outside the gene matches: 15. This CDR3 reads CASSSGTGYLPGDGYTF. In DNA, the CDR3 is TGTGCCAGCAGTTCTGGGACAGGGTACCTACCGGGTGATGGCTACACCTTC.

This clone was detected once. The rearrangement links TRBV28 to TRBJ1-5, with no clear D. The CDR3 length is 12 residues. Germline loops: CDR1 MDHEN, CDR2 SYDVKM. V was cut by 8 bases and J by 1 base, with 6 bases left in between. CDR3 protein: CASGESNQPQHF. The CDR3, as DNA: TGTGCCAGCGGTGAAAGCAATCAGCCCCAGCATTTT.

As regards this clone: The same CDR3 also results from other DNA sequences found in this sample. V gene TRBV5-5 combines with J gene TRBJ2-3, with unresolved D. With 0 bases removed from V and 4 bases from J, the gap between germline ends came to 6 bases. The V gene's germline CDR1 is SGHKS and CDR2 YYEKEE (reference sequence). The CDR3 sequence is 13 residues long. The CDR3 nucleotides are TGTGCCAGCAGCTTGGCCGGAGCAGATACGCAGTATTTT. Translating it yields CASSLAGADTQYF. Combining the CDR3 with reference TRBV5-5 and TRBJ2-3 gives the whole variable domain DAGVTQSPTHLIKTRGQQVTLRCSPISGHKSVSWYQQVLGQGPQFIFQYYEKEERGRGNFPDRFSARQFPNYSSELNVNALLLGDSALYLCASSLAGADTQYFGPGTRLTVL.

V gene TRBV19 combines with J gene TRBJ1-5; D possibly corresponds to TRBD1 (5 bases). The CDR3 spans 15 residues. Trimming removed 5 bases at V and 4 bases at J, with 15 bases between. Germline V gene lookup returns CDR1 LNHDA and CDR2 SQIVND (reference sequence). The CDR3 region is CASSPRGEGNQPQHF. The CDR3 region has the DNA TGTGCCAGTAGTCCCCGCGGCGAGGGGAATCAGCCCCAGCATTTT. Full variable domain (rest looked up from reference TRBV19 and TRBJ1-5): DGGITQSPKYLFRKEGQNVTLSCEQNLNHDAMYWYRQDPGQGLRLIYYSQIVNDFQKGDIAEGYSVSREKKESFPLTVTSAQKNPTAFYLCASSPRGEGNQPQHFGDGTRLSIL.

The J gene is TRBJ2-1, the V gene TRBV10-1; TRBD2 matches 11 bases. J gave up 6 bases and V 11 bases, and 21 bases lay outside the gene matches. The CDR3 spans 18 residues. Germline-derived CDR1 and CDR2 are WNHNN and SYGVQD (reference sequence). This chain's CDR3 is CARRGGGQGLAGPNEQFF. As DNA, the CDR3 is TGCGCCCGCCGCGGGGGGGGACAAGGACTAGCGGGCCCCAATGAGCAGTTCTTC.

The chain is built from TRBV27 and TRBJ2-5; 10 bases are a match to TRBD1. The CDR3 totals 16 residues. Germline CDR1 reads MNHEY; CDR2 reads SMNVEV (reference sequence). Trimming cost V 5 bases and J 1 base; bases outside gene matches: 7. This CDR3 is CASSTGQGFPQETQYF. The CDR3 DNA follows: TGTGCCAGCAGTACGGGACAGGGGTTCCCCCAAGAGACCCAGTACTTC.

The V and J genes are TRBV7-9 and TRBJ1-1; possible D gene TRBD1, 5 bases. V lost 0 bases and J 5 bases, leaving 13 bases between the germline ends. Germline loops: CDR1 SEHNR, CDR2 FQNEAQ (reference sequence). The CDR3 runs to 15 residues. The CDR3 nucleotides read TGTGCCAGCAGCTTAGCGCTGCAGGGAGGGACTGAAGCTTTCTTT. It is translated as CASSLALQGGTEAFF.

This clone was seen once. The chain couples TRBV4-3 to TRBJ2-3; 7 bases fit TRBD1. CDR1 LGHNA and CDR2 YSLEER come from the germline V gene. Trimming cost V 3 bases and J 2 bases; bases outside gene matches: 8. The CDR3 sequence is 16 residues long. CDR3: CASSQNSRGITDTQYF. In DNA form, the CDR3 reads TGCGCCAGCAGCCAGAATAGCAGGGGGATCACAGATACGCAGTATTTT.

The V and J genes are TRBV7-8 and TRBJ1-6, with D tentatively TRBD1 (6 bases). V lost 3 bases and J 4 bases, leaving 10 bases between the germline ends. Germline-derived CDR1 and CDR2 are SGHVS and FQNEAQ. CDR3 length equals 15 residues. The CDR3 here is CASSLAGHYNSPLHF. The CDR3 nucleotides are TGTGCCAGCAGCTTGGCGGGACATTATAATTCACCCCTCCACTTT.

This chain uses TRBV7-9 with TRBJ2-2; the D gene is possibly TRBD2 (7 bases). V was shortened by 7 bases and J by 3 bases, with 15 bases between the two germline ends. Germline lookup yields CDR1 SEHNR and CDR2 FQNEAQ (reference sequence). This CDR3 comprises 15 residues. The CDR3 nucleotides read TGTGCCAGCAAGGGGGGAGGGGCGCACACCGGGGAGCTGTTTTTT. Its translation: CASKGGGAHTGELFF.

The J gene is TRBJ1-1, the V gene TRBV7-8; 9 nucleotides match TRBD1. The CDR3 spans 16 residues. Germline V gene lookup returns CDR1 SGHVS and CDR2 FQNEAQ. V dropped 5 bases and J dropped 1; count of bases not matched to a gene: 8. CDR3 DNA: TGTGCCAGCAGCCCGCCCGGGACAGGGACGAACACTGAAGCTTTCTTT. Its translation is CASSPPGTGTNTEAFF.

The chain joins TRBV5-5 to TRBJ2-7; D uncertain. Germline lookup yields CDR1 SGHKS and CDR2 YYEKEE (reference sequence). V was shortened by 0 bases and J by 2 bases, with 6 bases between the two germline ends. This CDR3 has 13 residues. The CDR3 loop reads CASSLDLPYEQYF. The CDR3, as DNA: TGTGCCAGCAGCTTGGACCTGCCCTACGAGCAGTACTTC.

J is TRBJ2-7 and V is TRBV30, with TRBD1 identical over 8 bases. The CDR3 covers 13 residues. Germline V gives CDR1 GTSNPN, CDR2 SVGIG (reference sequence). V was pared by 0 bases and J by 6 bases, with 4 bases of the junction left unmatched. The CDR3 protein is CAWSVAGGSEQYF. CDR3 nucleotides: TGTGCCTGGAGTGTAGCAGGGGGCTCCGAGCAGTACTTC.

J is TRBJ2-6 and V is TRBV9; TRBD2 aligns across 8 bases. Unmatched junction bases numbered 5, after V lost 4 bases and J lost 2 bases. Germline V gene data show CDR1 as SGDLS and CDR2 as YYNGEE. The CDR3 runs to 16 residues. The CDR3 reads CASSSGGDPGANVLTF. CDR3 DNA: TGTGCCAGCAGCTCGGGGGGGGACCCTGGGGCCAACGTCCTGACTTTC.

The chain couples TRBV6-5 to TRBJ1-1, with D uncertain. CDR3 length: 12 residues. Looked up from germline, CDR1 is MNHEY and CDR2 is SVGAGI. V lost 10 bases and J lost 1, with 10 bases in between. CDR3 sequence reads: CATVGRNTEAFF. The CDR3 DNA is TGTGCCACCGTGGGAAGGAACACTGAAGCTTTCTTT.

The chain links TRBV21-1 to TRBJ2-1; the table's D gene call, TRBD2, was not cross checked with the DNA. TRBV21-1 is flagged as a pseudogene. This CDR3 spans 15 amino acids. For the CDR3, the DNA is TGTGCCAGCAGCAAAAAGCCACGGCGGTACAATGAGCAGTTCTTC. Its protein product is CASSKKPRRYNEQFF.

The genes are TRBV28 and TRBJ1-1, with D uncertain. Germline V lookup: CDR1 MDHEN, CDR2 SYDVKM. The CDR3 length is 16 residues. V dropped 1 base and J dropped 1 base, with 13 bases sitting between them. CDR3: CASSLFSRHQNTEAFF. For the CDR3, the DNA is TGTGCCAGCAGTTTATTTTCCCGCCACCAGAACACTGAAGCTTTCTTT.

The CDR3, as DNA: TGTGCCAGCAGCCCGAGGGGTTTAGGGGCCTACGAGCAGTACTTC. Amino acid sequence: CASSPRGLGAYEQYF. The V call is TRBV3-1 (or the pseudogene TRBV3-2), the J call TRBJ2-7, with D tentatively TRBD1 or TRBD2 (5 bases each). The CDR3 consists of 15 residues. Per the germline V gene, CDR1 is LGHDT and CDR2 is YNNKEL (reference sequence). V gave up 4 bases and J gave up 2 bases, with 15 bases separating them.

The V call is TRBV5-1, the J call TRBJ2-5; 7 nucleotides align to TRBD2. Germline assignment: CDR1 SGHRS and CDR2 YFSETQ. V shed 2 bases and J 5 bases; nucleotides not matched to a gene: 3. This CDR3 region has 13 residues. The CDR3 is CASSFGGSETQYF. The CDR3 bases are TGCGCCAGCAGCTTCGGGGGGTCGGAGACCCAGTACTTC.

The chain links TRBV7-9 to TRBJ2-7, with no clear D. The CDR3 has 11 residues. Germline V gene sequence: CDR1 SEHNR, CDR2 FQNEAQ (reference sequence). The V gene lost 5 bases and the J gene lost 3 bases, with 5 bases spanning the gap. The CDR3 reads CASSPGYEQYF. For the CDR3, the DNA is TGTGCCAGCAGCCCCGGCTACGAGCAGTACTTC.

This clone appeared a few times. The rearrangement joins TRBV7-9 to TRBJ1-6, with D uncertain. V lost 5 bases and J lost 10, with 18 bases in between. Germline values: CDR1 SEHNR, CDR2 FQNEAQ (reference sequence). The CDR3 contains 15 residues. The CDR3 spells CASSGLLDSGSPLHF. CDR3 bases: TGTGCCAGCAGCGGCCTATTAGATTCGGGGTCACCCCTCCACTTT.